The next 25 T cell receptor beta chains were all read from a single sample in a study of blood T cell repertoires in COVID-19. The data were produced by immunoSEQ multiplex PCR, yet TCRdb's version contains in-frame clones alone and is incomplete. The sample consists of some 150,000 clones, over 80% of them appearing once. The sequencing sample was made of peripheral blood. These TCRs come from an older woman with acute or convalescent COVID-19.

V and J are TRBV5-1 and TRBJ2-5; D not certain. Trimming took off 7 bases at V and 4 bases at J, with 14 bases between the two ends. The V gene's germline CDR1 is SGHRS and CDR2 YFSETQ. There are 13 residues in the CDR3. CDR3 nucleotides: TGCGCCAGCTCCGTGGCTCCCTCAGAGACCCAGTACTTC. The encoded protein is CASSVAPSETQYF.

V is TRBV9 and J is TRBJ2-1; D perhaps matches TRBD2 (6 bases). V lost 4 bases and J 12 bases, leaving 20 bases between the germline ends. CDR1 and CDR2 from the germline V gene are SGDLS and YYNGEE. The CDR3 is 14 amino acids. The CDR3 bases are TGTGCCAGCAGCCAAGGGGATGGGGGGAAGCGGCAGTTCTTC. Translation gives CASSQGDGGKRQFF.

This clone was counted only a few times. The chain joins TRBV9 to TRBJ2-4, with 8 bases identical to TRBD1. CDR1 and CDR2 (germline): SGDLS, YYNGEE. V shed 3 bases and J 2 bases; nucleotides not matched to a gene: 7. The CDR3 is made up of 16 amino acids. The CDR3: CASSETGVIPKNIQYF. CDR3 DNA: TGTGCCAGCAGCGAGACAGGGGTTATTCCCAAAAACATTCAGTACTTC.

J is TRBJ1-2 and V is TRBV5-1; D is unclear. The germline V gene has CDR1 SGHRS and CDR2 YFSETQ. The CDR3 totals 15 residues. Trimming left V 1 base short and J 6 bases short, with 16 bases between. Here the CDR3 reads CASSLQPRGLNGYTF. The CDR3 nucleotides read TGCGCCAGCAGCTTGCAGCCCCGCGGCCTGAATGGCTACACCTTC.

The J gene is TRBJ1-3, the V gene TRBV5-1; TRBD1 aligns across 8 bases. J was trimmed by 0 bases and V by 0 bases; bases with no gene match: 2. The CDR3 contains 16 residues. Germline lookup yields CDR1 SGHRS and CDR2 YFSETQ. As DNA, the CDR3 is TGCGCCAGCAGCTTGGCAGGGGGCACCTCTGGAAACACCATATATTTT. Translation: CASSLAGGTSGNTIYF.

The CDR3 DNA follows: TGTGCCAGCAGTTGGGACAGGTCTAATGGCTACACCTTC. Its protein product is CASSWDRSNGYTF. V is TRBV27 and J is TRBJ1-2, with 8 bases lining up with TRBD1. The germline V gene encodes CDR1 MNHEY and CDR2 SMNVEV (reference sequence). The trim removed 4 bases at V and 6 bases at J, leaving 4 bases unmatched. The CDR3 spans 13 residues.

The J gene is TRBJ2-2, the V gene TRBV5-1; TRBD1 is a possible D gene (6 bases). With 4 bases removed from V and 1 base from J, the gap between germline ends came to 11 bases. In germline, CDR1 is SGHRS, CDR2 YFSETQ. The CDR3 sequence is 15 residues long. The CDR3 here is CASSIGQLNTGELFF. The CDR3 nucleotides read TGCGCCAGCAGCATAGGACAGTTGAACACCGGGGAGCTGTTTTTT.

This clone was seen once. The chain is built from TRBV18 and TRBJ2-7; weak D call: TRBD2 (5 bases). Germline V gene data show CDR1 as KGHSH and CDR2 as LQKENI. The V gene lost 2 bases and the J gene lost 6 bases, with 14 bases spanning the gap. This CDR3 has 14 amino acids. The CDR3 coding sequence is TGTGCCAGCTCACCAGGGATAGGAGGTGGCGAGCAGTACTTC. Protein product: CASSPGIGGGEQYF.

The chain is built from TRBV28 and TRBJ1-3, with D perhaps TRBD1 (5 bases). This CDR3 spans 15 amino acids. Trimming shortened V by 6 bases and J by 3 bases, and 15 bases separated the two germline ends. Germline V gene sequence: CDR1 MDHEN, CDR2 SYDVKM. The CDR3 loop is CASRIRVLSGNTIYF. CDR3 DNA: TGTGCCAGCAGAATCAGGGTGTTAAGTGGAAACACCATATATTTT.

This chain connects TRBV7-3 to TRBJ1-2; D ambiguous. This CDR3 has 13 residues. V dropped 3 bases and J dropped 8 bases, with 13 bases sitting between them. Germline lookup yields CDR1 SGHTA and CDR2 FQGTGA. CDR3 coding DNA: TGTGCCAGCAGCTTCATGACTGGGGAGGGCTACACCTTC. Protein sequence: CASSFMTGEGYTF.

This clone has just one count. V is TRBV5-1 and J is TRBJ2-1, with 11 positions matching TRBD1. From germline, CDR1 is SGHRS and CDR2 YFSETQ. The CDR3 contains 16 residues. V lost 4 bases to trimming and J lost 6 bases; unmatched junction nucleotides: 9. CDR3 sequence (DNA): TGCGCCAGCAGCCATGGGACAGGGGGAGCGGCCAATGAGCAGTTCTTC. Protein product: CASSHGTGGAANEQFF.

The chain couples TRBV28 to TRBJ1-5; 10 positions agree with TRBD1. J was trimmed by 3 bases and V by 4 bases; bases with no gene match: 3. This CDR3 comprises 15 residues. Germline CDR1 is MDHEN and CDR2 is SYDVKM. The CDR3 loop reads CASSYGQGVNQPQHF. For the CDR3, the DNA is TGTGCCAGCAGTTACGGACAGGGGGTCAATCAGCCCCAGCATTTT. The variable domain in full, completed from reference TRBV28 and TRBJ1-5, reads DVKVTQSSRYLVKRTGEKVFLECVQDMDHENMFWYRQDPGLGLRLIYFSYDVKMKEKGDIPEGYSVSREKKERFSLILESASTNQTSMYLCASSYGQGVNQPQHFGDGTRLSIL.

The chain employs TRBV4-3 and TRBJ1-5; D unresolved. Germline V lookup: CDR1 LGHNA, CDR2 YSLEER. V was trimmed by 0 bases and J by 5 bases, leaving 8 bases between them. CDR3 size: 14 residues. The CDR3 loop is CASSQDRRDQPQHF. In DNA form, the CDR3 reads TGCGCCAGCAGCCAAGATCGACGGGATCAGCCCCAGCATTTT.

The gene calls are TRBV7-2 and TRBJ2-3, with 11 bases lining up with TRBD2. Germline V gene lookup returns CDR1 SGHTA and CDR2 FQGNSA. Trimming cost V 3 bases and J 3 bases; bases outside gene matches: 2. The CDR3 length is 15 residues. The CDR3 nucleotides are TGTGCCAGCAGCTTGACTAGCGGGGAGACAGATACGCAGTATTTT. It is translated as CASSLTSGETDTQYF.

The CDR3 spells CASSKGVRGRPRFYEQYF. DNA of the CDR3: TGTGCCAGCAGCAAAGGTGTCAGGGGGCGCCCCAGATTCTACGAGCAGTACTTC. The V gene is TRBV21-1, the J gene TRBJ2-7; TRBD1, the table's D call, lacks a check against the DNA. TRBV21-1 is annotated as a pseudogene. The CDR3 is 18 amino acids.

CDR3 sequence: CASSLEQGSPLHF. DNA for the CDR3: TGTGCCAGCAGCTTAGAGCAGGGTTCACCCCTCCACTTT. V gene TRBV11-2 combines with J gene TRBJ1-6, with a tentative D call TRBD1 (5 bases). Trimming removed 0 bases at V and 9 bases at J, with 6 bases between. The germline CDR1 and CDR2 sequences are SGHAT and FQNNGV. The CDR3 is made up of 13 amino acids.

The chain is built from TRBV28 and TRBJ1-2; 7 nucleotides match TRBD1. Unmatched junction bases numbered 14, after V lost 5 bases and J lost 8 bases. CDR1 is MDHEN, CDR2 SYDVKM, per germline. CDR3 size: 15 residues. The CDR3 DNA reads as TGTGCCAGCAGTAACCTGGGGACAGAGACGTGGGGCTACACCTTC. Translated, it gives CASSNLGTETWGYTF.

A remark on this clone: A much bigger clone sits one base away, suggesting this may be a read error. The V call is TRBV6-5, the J call TRBJ1-5; D is perhaps TRBD1 (6 bases). The J call may be incorrect, as the DNA end agrees better with TRBJ2-3. The V gene's germline CDR1 is MNHEY and CDR2 SVGAGI. The CDR3 is 14 amino acids. CDR3 sequence (DNA): TGTGCCAGCAGTTATACAGGGAGCAATCAGCCCCAGTATTTT. Protein sequence: CASSYTGSNQPQYF.

This clone was observed once. This chain connects TRBV18 to TRBJ2-2; 9 positions agree with TRBD2. The CDR3 sequence is 17 residues long. Trimming took 4 bases from V and 6 from J; bases not matched to a gene: 12. Germline CDR1 and CDR2: KGHSH and LQKENI. The CDR3 DNA sequence: TGTGCCAGCTCACTCCCTGGTGGTAGCGGGAGCCCCGGGGAGCTGTTTTTT. Its protein product is CASSLPGGSGSPGELFF.

The chain combines TRBV7-2 with TRBJ1-2; D uncertain. Germline values: CDR1 SGHTA, CDR2 FQGNSA. Deletions cut 1 base from V and 4 bases from J, with 10 bases between. There are 14 residues in the CDR3. As DNA, the CDR3 is TGTGCCAGCAGCTTAGTGGGTAACAGCTATGGCTACACCTTC. Protein: CASSLVGNSYGYTF.

CDR3 in DNA: TGTGCCAGCAGTATACAGACAGCGAACACTGAAGCTTTCTTT. Translated: CASSIQTANTEAFF. The chain is built from TRBV28 and TRBJ1-1; D might be TRBD1 (5 bases). The ends were cut back, 5 bases at V and 1 base at J, with 11 bases in the middle. Per germline, CDR1 MDHEN and CDR2 SYDVKM. The CDR3 spans 14 residues.

The J gene is TRBJ2-3, the V gene TRBV24-1; the match to TRBD2 covers 11 bases. CDR1 is KGHDR, CDR2 SFDVKD, per germline. The CDR3 spans 19 residues. The trim removed 3 bases at V and 3 bases at J, leaving 13 bases unmatched. The DNA for the CDR3 is TGTGCCACCAGTGATCCGACTAGCGGGATGGTAAGGAGGACAGATACGCAGTATTTT. Translation: CATSDPTSGMVRRTDTQYF.

This clone is medium-sized in the sample. The CDR3 sequence: CATHPFRLSSEAFF. The CDR3 DNA sequence: TGTGCCACCCACCCTTTTCGTCTGAGCTCTGAAGCTTTCTTT. V is TRBV9 and J is TRBJ1-1; D unresolved. CDR3 length equals 14 residues. The V gene lost 9 bases and the J gene lost 6 bases, with 21 bases spanning the gap. Germline CDR1 is SGDLS and CDR2 is YYNGEE.

The chain couples TRBV3-1 (or the pseudogene TRBV3-2) to TRBJ1-5; perhaps TRBD1 as D (6 bases). CDR1 LGHDT and CDR2 YNNKEL come from the germline V gene (reference sequence). Trimming cost V 1 base and J 6 bases, with 13 bases left between them. This CDR3 comprises 15 residues. In DNA, the CDR3 is TGTGCCAGCAGCCAAGGACGACAGGAAGGTCAGCCCCAGCATTTT. Residues: CASSQGRQEGQPQHF.

The V call is TRBV7-2, the J call TRBJ1-4; 7 bases align to TRBD1. CDR1 is SGHTA, CDR2 FQGNSA, per germline. This CDR3 has 14 amino acids. The J segment lost 6 bases and the V segment lost 6 bases, leaving 7 bases of the junction unmatched. The DNA for the CDR3 is TGTGCCAGCAGTACAACAGGGGCTTATGAAAAACTGTTTTTT. Its protein is CASSTTGAYEKLFF.